These 20 T cell receptor beta chains came from one sample sequenced in a study of identical twins. TCRdb re-analysed the 5' RACE reads in MiXCR, keeping a single row per CDR3 protein. The sample shows approximately 500,000 distinct CDR3 sequences, more than 20% of them seen only once. These data were also reused for a study on T cells expressing NK-cell markers.

The sample consisted of CD4+ T cells sorted from blood. Every receptor here comes from a young woman in good health.

The chain has TRBV10-3 and TRBJ2-1; maybe TRBD2 (6 bases). V lost 8 bases and J 5 bases, leaving 16 bases between the germline ends. The V gene's germline CDR1 is ENHRY and CDR2 SYGVKD. The CDR3 extends over 14 amino acids. In DNA form, the CDR3 reads TGTGCCATCGGGTCTAGCGAAAGCAACAATGAGCAGTTCTTC. Its protein product is CAIGSSESNNEQFF.

This clonotype was seen ten or more times. The genes are TRBV7-8 and TRBJ2-1; 16 nucleotides line up with TRBD2. V lost 5 bases, J lost 3 bases, and 19 bases stayed unmatched. The CDR3 is made up of 22 amino acids. Looked up from germline, CDR1 is SGHVS and CDR2 is FQNEAQ. CDR3: CASSPRPGTSGRGSLVYNEQFF. CDR3 DNA: TGTGCCAGCAGCCCCAGACCTGGGACTAGCGGGAGGGGGTCCTTAGTCTACAATGAGCAGTTCTTC.

The rearrangement joins TRBV10-3 to TRBJ2-7; 8 bases are a match to TRBD2. With 1 base clipped from V and 0 bases from J, the junction kept 2 bases outside the gene matches. CDR1 and CDR2 (germline): ENHRY, SYGVKD. The CDR3 runs to 15 residues. The CDR3 region is CAISEYSGSSYEQYF. CDR3 bases: TGTGCCATCAGTGAGTACAGCGGGAGCTCCTACGAGCAGTACTTC.

The chain employs TRBV7-2 and TRBJ2-6; no reliable D call. The CDR3 has 16 amino acids. Germline CDR1 SGHTA, CDR2 FQGNSA. Deletions cut 1 base from V and 4 bases from J, with 11 bases between. CDR3 sequence reads: CASSLVVGYGANVLTF. DNA for the CDR3: TGTGCCAGCAGCTTAGTCGTGGGGTACGGGGCCAACGTCCTGACTTTC. The full variable domain, completed using reference TRBV7-2 and TRBJ2-6, is GAGVSQSPSNKVTEKGKDVELRCDPISGHTALYWYRQSLGQGLEFLIYFQGNSAPDKSGLPSDRFSAERTGGSVSTLTIQRTQQEDSAVYLCASSLVVGYGANVLTFGAGSRLTVL.

The rearrangement links TRBV29-1 to TRBJ2-1; D may be TRBD1 (5 bases). The CDR3 runs 14 residues. V lost 1 base to trimming and J lost 2 bases, with 9 bases between them. Germline assignment: CDR1 SQVTM and CDR2 ANQGSEA. CDR3 sequence: CSVEGRDAYNEQFF. Here the CDR3 DNA reads TGCAGCGTTGAAGGCAGGGATGCCTACAATGAGCAGTTCTTC.

The chain is built from TRBV6-1 and TRBJ2-1, with TRBD1 identical over 11 bases. CDR1 and CDR2 from the germline V gene are MNHNS and SASEGT. The CDR3 length is 16 residues. Trimming removed 6 bases from V and 4 bases from J; junction bases left unmatched: 8. DNA of the CDR3: TGTGCCAGCAGACTTACCGGGACAGGGGGATACAATGAGCAGTTCTTC. Protein product: CASRLTGTGGYNEQFF.

DNA for the CDR3: TGTGCCAGCAGTTTATTCTCGAGCGGGAGGGGAGAGCAGTTCTTC. It codes for CASSLFSSGRGEQFF. The rearrangement uses TRBV27 and TRBJ2-1; 10 bases line up with TRBD2. Germline trimming cut 1 base from V and 10 bases from J; bases unmatched to any gene: 7. CDR1 and CDR2 (germline): MNHEY, SMNVEV (reference sequence). The CDR3 is made up of 15 amino acids.

V usage is TRBV20-1 and J usage is TRBJ2-7; D might be TRBD2 (6 bases). The CDR3 totals 16 residues. Trimming left V 4 bases short and J 5 bases short, with 24 bases between. Germline assignment: CDR1 DFQATT and CDR2 SNEGSKA (reference sequence). The CDR3 spells CSATRRQEADYHEQYF. The CDR3 DNA is TGCAGTGCTACCCGTCGGCAGGAAGCGGACTACCACGAGCAGTACTTC.

This clonotype was observed a handful of times. The chain's CDR3 is CASSLAWRGDGTDTQYF. The CDR3 DNA is TGCGCCAGCAGCTTGGCCTGGCGGGGGGACGGCACAGATACGCAGTATTTT. J is TRBJ2-3 and V is TRBV5-1, with 8 bases that match TRBD2. The CDR3 is 17 residues long. The V and J ends lost 0 bases and 1 base, in that order; junction bases with no gene match: 7. Germline CDR1 SGHRS, CDR2 YFSETQ.

The chain uses TRBV4-3 and TRBJ2-1, with D maybe TRBD2 (5 bases). In germline, CDR1 is LGHNA, CDR2 YSLEER. The CDR3 length is 17 residues. V gave up 1 base and J gave up 6 bases, with 19 bases separating them. The DNA for the CDR3 is TGCGCCAGCAGCCAAGCACCCTTACAAGCTCGGGGCAATGAGCAGTTCTTC. This sequence encodes CASSQAPLQARGNEQFF.

This rearrangement joins TRBV7-2 to TRBJ2-2; D perhaps matches TRBD2 (5 bases). The CDR3 sequence is 16 residues long. Germline V gives CDR1 SGHTA, CDR2 FQGNSA. V was trimmed by 1 base and J by 3 bases, leaving 12 bases between them. Here the CDR3 reads CASSLGRLRHTGELFF. The DNA of the CDR3 is TGTGCCAGCAGCTTAGGGAGGTTAAGACACACCGGGGAGCTGTTTTTT. The full variable domain, with the rest looked up from reference TRBV7-2 and TRBJ2-2, is GAGVSQSPSNKVTEKGKDVELRCDPISGHTALYWYRQSLGQGLEFLIYFQGNSAPDKSGLPSDRFSAERTGGSVSTLTIQRTQQEDSAVYLCASSLGRLRHTGELFFGEGSRLTVL.

The chain combines TRBV5-1 with TRBJ2-1; TRBD2 agrees at 8 bases. Trimming cost V 4 bases and J 1 base; bases outside gene matches: 7. Germline V CDR1 and CDR2: SGHRS, YFSETQ. This CDR3 region has 16 residues. The CDR3 region has the DNA TGCGCCAGCAGCGTCACGGGACTAGTATCCTACAATGAGCAGTTCTTC. Protein product: CASSVTGLVSYNEQFF.

The rearrangement links TRBV20-1 to TRBJ2-2; 14 bases map to TRBD2. The germline CDR1 and CDR2 sequences are DFQATT and SNEGSKA (reference sequence). This CDR3 contains 19 residues. CDR3 protein: CRAAPTPGTSGSNTGELFF. CDR3 nucleotide sequence: TGCAGGGCCGCACCGACGCCCGGGACTAGCGGGAGTAACACCGGGGAGCTGTTTTTT.

This chain connects TRBV10-3 to TRBJ2-3; D gene uncertain. CDR1 ENHRY and CDR2 SYGVKD come from the germline V gene. The V end lost 8 bases, the J end lost 4 bases, and 7 bases lay between the germline ends. This CDR3 is 11 amino acids long. In DNA, the CDR3 is TGTGCCATCGGGTTCGCAGATACGCAGTATTTT. This codes for CAIGFADTQYF.

The J gene is TRBJ2-5, the V gene TRBV7-2, with D hard to call. The CDR3 length is 14 residues. Trimming left V 0 bases short and J 3 bases short, with 8 bases between. CDR1 is SGHTA and CDR2 is FQGNSA in the germline V gene. The CDR3 DNA is TGTGCCAGCAGCTTAGCCGTCTCAGAAGAGACCCAGTACTTC. It is translated as CASSLAVSEETQYF. The whole variable domain, filled in from reference TRBV7-2 and TRBJ2-5, reads GAGVSQSPSNKVTEKGKDVELRCDPISGHTALYWYRQSLGQGLEFLIYFQGNSAPDKSGLPSDRFSAERTGGSVSTLTIQRTQQEDSAVYLCASSLAVSEETQYFGPGTRLLVL.

CDR3 DNA: TGTGCCAGCAGCTTCAGGGGGAGGCGGACTGAAGCTTTCTTT. As protein: CASSFRGRRTEAFF. The J gene is TRBJ1-1, the V gene TRBV11-2, with 7 nucleotides matching TRBD1. V shed 3 bases and J 5 bases; nucleotides not matched to a gene: 6. From germline, CDR1 is SGHAT and CDR2 FQNNGV. The CDR3 contains 14 residues. Variable domain in full (rest from reference TRBV11-2 and TRBJ1-1): EAGVAQSPRYKIIEKRQSVAFWCNPISGHATLYWYQQILGQGPKLLIQFQNNGVVDDSQLPKDRFSAERLKGVDSTLKIQPAKLEDSAVYLCASSFRGRRTEAFFGQGTRLTVV.

The V call is TRBV20-1, the J call TRBJ2-3, with 8 bases fitting TRBD2. V gave up 1 base and J gave up 7 bases; unmatched junction bases: 7. CDR1 and CDR2 from the germline V gene are DFQATT and SNEGSKA (reference sequence). The CDR3 length is 14 residues. CDR3 bases: TGCAGTGCTAGAGTTCCGGGGGGGGCGTATACGCAGTATTTT. Protein sequence: CSARVPGGAYTQYF.

The chain uses TRBV6-2 or TRBV6-3 and TRBJ2-7, with no clear D. Germline CDR1 is MNHEY and CDR2 is SVGEGT. The CDR3 runs 11 residues. With 7 bases removed from V and 5 bases from J, the gap between germline ends came to 9 bases. The CDR3 nucleotides read TGTGCCAGCAAATGGCTAAACGAGCAGTACTTC. Protein sequence: CASKWLNEQYF.

The V gene is TRBV11-3, the J gene TRBJ2-6; D perhaps matches TRBD1 (6 bases). Deletions cut 5 bases from V and 3 bases from J, with 14 bases between. The CDR3 has 16 amino acids. Germline V CDR1 and CDR2: SGHNT, YENEEA. This CDR3 is CASSHDRLFGANVLTF. CDR3 coding DNA: TGTGCCAGCAGCCACGACAGGTTATTTGGGGCCAACGTCCTGACTTTC.

The table lists this clonotype with a few counts. The chain has TRBV12-3 or TRBV12-4 and TRBJ2-7, with 8 positions matching TRBD1. V gave up 3 bases and J gave up 1 base; unmatched junction bases: 2. The CDR3 has 14 amino acids. The CDR3 region has the DNA TGTGCCAGCAGTTTCACAGGGGGTTCCTACGAGCAGTACTTC. Translated, it gives CASSFTGGSYEQYF.